The T cell receptor beta chain under discussion was sequenced for a study of CD8 T cells in ankylosing spondylitis (dated by TCRdb to 2015 to 2018). For context, the study as a whole: T cell receptor beta repertoires were profiled in healthy donors and ankylosing spondylitis patients so that disease-linked TCR variants could be found. In total, the full study cohort was made up of nearly 110 healthy donors and 25 to 30 ankylosing spondylitis patients. Peripheral blood samples were taken, and synovial fluid was additionally collected from ankylosing spondylitis patients.

This clonotype has a handful of counts. Which antigen it targets is not known. No base quality values were provided; no much bigger clone lies one nucleotide off. What the work shows at the level of the full study, not this receptor alone: Some motif variants were previously reported in synovial fluid and blood of reactive arthritis patients, suggesting common disease-initiation mechanisms. A TCR beta motif of several highly homologous amino acid variants appeared characteristic of blood from ankylosing spondylitis patients. In peripheral blood, the disease-linked clones were found at relatively low frequencies and had a CD8+ phenotype. The disease-linked clones were reported as significantly enriched in matched synovial fluid samples from ankylosing spondylitis patients.

Sequences PRHDT (CDR1) and FYEKMQ (CDR2) are obtained from the germline V gene (reference sequence). The CDR3, cysteine through phenylalanine, is 14 amino acids long. The read is trimmed to its CDR3 DNA, 42 bases read in frame from base 1. The trim is 0 bases for V and 0 bases for J, with a gap of 6 bases between the germline ends. Sequencer: Illumina HiSeq 2500. TCR beta libraries were prepared by quantitative 5'-RACE with molecular barcodes. The published analysis was carried out like this. Disease-linked TCR variants were identified with a new computational method built on a probabilistic model of VDJ rearrangement. TCRdb cleaned the public reads at Q25 with fastp, built clones with MiXCR and kept in-frame beta chains. All rows with the same CDR3 protein become a single entry with the most common DNA and genes. Here the V and J calls rest on TCRdb's processing, not on the authors' analysis. The sample has some 95,000 distinct CDR3 sequences on record, approximately 9% of them singletons. The ten biggest clones cover approximately 4.8% of the sample.

The V and J segments used are TRBV13 and TRBJ2-7; no D gene can be assigned with confidence. The TCR sequence derives from a male donor with ankylosing spondylitis or in good health (not recorded which). The sequencing sample was made of blood, either unsorted or a sorted T cell fraction (not recorded which). The nucleotide sequence is TGTGCCAGCAGCTTAGGTTACTTCTCCTACGAGCAGTACTTC. Translated, it gives CASSLGYFSYEQYF.